This TCR beta chain was found in a study of early T cells in non-severe SARS-CoV-2 infection. Via MiXCR, TCRdb re-called the 5' RACE reads, giving one row per CDR3 protein. The data show 30,000 to 35,000 distinct CDR3 sequences, around 4.6% seen once. Germline trimming cut 0 bases from V and 6 bases from J; bases unmatched to any gene: 6. Germline V CDR1 and CDR2: SQVTM, ANQGSEA. The CDR3 covers 14 residues. Ten or more counts support this clonotype. The material sequenced was whole blood. The V call is TRBV29-1, the J call TRBJ1-2, with 8 bases matching TRBD1. The TCR originated in an adult who was a healthcare worker with PCR-confirmed SARS-CoV-2 infection or an uninfected control (not recorded which). The DNA of the CDR3 is TGCAGCGTTGAAGACCGGACAGGGTTAAATGGCTACACCTTC. Translation: CSVEDRTGLNGYTF.